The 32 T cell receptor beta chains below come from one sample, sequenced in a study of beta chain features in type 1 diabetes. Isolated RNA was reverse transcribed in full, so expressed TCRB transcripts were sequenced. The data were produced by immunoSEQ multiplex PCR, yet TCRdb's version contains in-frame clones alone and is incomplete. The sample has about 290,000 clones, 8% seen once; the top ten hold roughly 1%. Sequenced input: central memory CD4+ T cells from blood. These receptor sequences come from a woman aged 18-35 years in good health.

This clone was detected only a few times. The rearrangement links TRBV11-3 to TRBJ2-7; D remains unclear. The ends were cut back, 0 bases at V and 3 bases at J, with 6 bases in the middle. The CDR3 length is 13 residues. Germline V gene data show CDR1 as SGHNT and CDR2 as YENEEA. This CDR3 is CASSLEAGYEQYV. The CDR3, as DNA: TGTGCCAGCAGCTTAGAAGCCGGCTACGAGCAGTACGTC.

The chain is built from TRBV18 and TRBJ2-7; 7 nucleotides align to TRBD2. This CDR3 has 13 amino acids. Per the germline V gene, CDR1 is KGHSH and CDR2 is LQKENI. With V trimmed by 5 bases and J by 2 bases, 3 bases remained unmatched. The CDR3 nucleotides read TGTGCCAGCTCAAGGGAGGGCGCCTACGAGCAGTACTTC. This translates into CASSREGAYEQYF.

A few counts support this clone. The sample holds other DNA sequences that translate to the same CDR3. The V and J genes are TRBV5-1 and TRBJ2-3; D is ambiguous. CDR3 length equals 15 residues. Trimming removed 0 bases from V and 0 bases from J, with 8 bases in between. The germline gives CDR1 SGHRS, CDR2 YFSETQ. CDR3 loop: CASSLGVTSTDTQYF. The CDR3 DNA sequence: TGCGCCAGCAGCTTGGGGGTGACTAGCACAGATACGCAGTATTTT.

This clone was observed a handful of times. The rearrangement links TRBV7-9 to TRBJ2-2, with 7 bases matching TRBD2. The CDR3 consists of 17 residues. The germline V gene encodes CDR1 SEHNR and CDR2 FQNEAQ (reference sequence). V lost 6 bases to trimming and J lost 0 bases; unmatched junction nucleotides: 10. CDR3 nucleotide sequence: TGTGCCAGCAGACAAACCTTGGGAGGGCCGAACACCGGGGAGCTGTTTTTT. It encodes CASRQTLGGPNTGELFF.

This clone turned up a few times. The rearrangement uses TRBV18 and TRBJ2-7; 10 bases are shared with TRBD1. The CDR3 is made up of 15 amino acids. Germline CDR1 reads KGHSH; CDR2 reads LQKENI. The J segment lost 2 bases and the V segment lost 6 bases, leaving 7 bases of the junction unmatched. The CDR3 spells CASSPGQGVPYEQYV. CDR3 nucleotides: TGTGCCAGCTCGCCAGGACAGGGGGTTCCCTACGAGCAGTACGTC.

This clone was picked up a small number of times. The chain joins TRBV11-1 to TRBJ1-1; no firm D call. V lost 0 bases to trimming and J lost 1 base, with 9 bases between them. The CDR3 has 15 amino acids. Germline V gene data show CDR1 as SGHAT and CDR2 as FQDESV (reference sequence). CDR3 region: CASSLARGENTEAFF. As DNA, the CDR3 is TGTGCCAGCAGCTTAGCGCGGGGAGAGAACACTGAAGCTTTCTTT.

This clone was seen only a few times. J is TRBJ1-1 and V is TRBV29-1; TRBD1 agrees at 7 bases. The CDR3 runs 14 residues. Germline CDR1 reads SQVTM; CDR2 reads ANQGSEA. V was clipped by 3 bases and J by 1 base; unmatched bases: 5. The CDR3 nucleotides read TGCAGCGTTGAGACCCGGGACAGGAACACTGAAGCTTTCTTT. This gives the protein CSVETRDRNTEAFF.

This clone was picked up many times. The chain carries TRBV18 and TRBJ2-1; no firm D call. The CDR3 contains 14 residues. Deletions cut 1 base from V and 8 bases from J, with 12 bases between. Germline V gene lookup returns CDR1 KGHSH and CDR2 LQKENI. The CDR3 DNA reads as TGTGCCAGCTCACCACGGGTTGATGTCCATGAGCAGTTCTTC. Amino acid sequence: CASSPRVDVHEQFF.

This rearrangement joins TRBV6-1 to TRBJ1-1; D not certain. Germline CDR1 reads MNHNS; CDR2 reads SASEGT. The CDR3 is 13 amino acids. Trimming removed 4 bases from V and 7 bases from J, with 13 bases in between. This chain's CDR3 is CASSVSDGLEAFF. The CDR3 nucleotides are TGTGCCAGCAGTGTATCCGACGGACTTGAAGCTTTCTTT.

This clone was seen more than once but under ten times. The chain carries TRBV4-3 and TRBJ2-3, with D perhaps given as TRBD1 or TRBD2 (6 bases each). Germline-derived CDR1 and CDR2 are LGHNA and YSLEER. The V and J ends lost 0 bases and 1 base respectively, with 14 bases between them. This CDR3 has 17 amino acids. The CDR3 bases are TGCGCCAGCAGCCAAGATCGGAGGGGGGTAGGCACAGATACGCAGTATTTT. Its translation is CASSQDRRGVGTDTQYF.

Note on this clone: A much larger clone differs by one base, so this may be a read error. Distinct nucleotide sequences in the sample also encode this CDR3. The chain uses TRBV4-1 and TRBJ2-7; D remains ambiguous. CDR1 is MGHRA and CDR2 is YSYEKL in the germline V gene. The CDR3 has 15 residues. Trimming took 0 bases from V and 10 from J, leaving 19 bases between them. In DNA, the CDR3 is TGCGCCAGCAGCCAAGACAGTTCCCTACGAGCAGTACAGTACTTC. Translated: CASSQDSSLRAVQYF.

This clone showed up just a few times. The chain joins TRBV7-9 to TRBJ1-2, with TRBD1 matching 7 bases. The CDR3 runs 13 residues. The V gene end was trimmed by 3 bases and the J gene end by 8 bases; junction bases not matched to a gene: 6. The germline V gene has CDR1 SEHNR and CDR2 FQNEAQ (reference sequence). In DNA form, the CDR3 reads TGTGCCAGCAGCTTCCCGACAGGGCAAGGCTACACCTTC. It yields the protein CASSFPTGQGYTF.

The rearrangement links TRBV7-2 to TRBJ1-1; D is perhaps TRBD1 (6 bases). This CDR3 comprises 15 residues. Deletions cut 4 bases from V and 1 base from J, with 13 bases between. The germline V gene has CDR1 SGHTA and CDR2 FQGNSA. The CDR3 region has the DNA TGTGCCAGCAGCTCAACCGGGGGCCCGAACACTGAAGCTTTCTTT. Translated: CASSSTGGPNTEAFF.

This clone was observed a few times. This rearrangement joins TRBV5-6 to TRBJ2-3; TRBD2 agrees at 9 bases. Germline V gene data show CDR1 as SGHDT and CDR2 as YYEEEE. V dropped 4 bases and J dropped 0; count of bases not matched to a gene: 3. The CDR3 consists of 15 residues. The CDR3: CASSTTSGSTDTQYF. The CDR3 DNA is TGTGCCAGCAGCACAACTAGCGGGAGCACAGATACGCAGTATTTT. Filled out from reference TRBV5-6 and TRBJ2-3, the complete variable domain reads DAGVTQSPTHLIKTRGQQVTLRCSPKSGHDTVSWYQQALGQGPQFIFQYYEEEERQRGNFPDRFSGHQFPNYSSELNVNALLLGDSALYLCASSTTSGSTDTQYFGPGTRLTVL.

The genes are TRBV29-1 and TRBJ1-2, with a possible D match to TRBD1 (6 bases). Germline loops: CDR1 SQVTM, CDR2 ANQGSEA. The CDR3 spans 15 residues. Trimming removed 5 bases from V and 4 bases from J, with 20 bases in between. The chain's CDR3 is CSVPGQDRQGYGYTF. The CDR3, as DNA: TGCAGCGTTCCGGGACAAGACCGCCAGGGCTATGGCTACACCTTC. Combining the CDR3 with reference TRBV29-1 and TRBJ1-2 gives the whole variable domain SAVISQKPSRDICQRGTSLTIQCQVDSQVTMMFWYRQQPGQSLTLIATANQGSEATYESGFVIDKFPISRPNLTFSTLTVSNMSPEDSSIYLCSVPGQDRQGYGYTFGSGTRLTVV.

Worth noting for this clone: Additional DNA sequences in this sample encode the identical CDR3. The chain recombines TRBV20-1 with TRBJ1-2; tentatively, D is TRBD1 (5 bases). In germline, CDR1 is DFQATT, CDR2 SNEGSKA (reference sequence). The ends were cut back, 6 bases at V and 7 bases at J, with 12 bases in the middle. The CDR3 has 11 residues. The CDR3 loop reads CSATGHGGYTF. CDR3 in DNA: TGCAGTGCGACCGGACACGGTGGCTACACCTTC.

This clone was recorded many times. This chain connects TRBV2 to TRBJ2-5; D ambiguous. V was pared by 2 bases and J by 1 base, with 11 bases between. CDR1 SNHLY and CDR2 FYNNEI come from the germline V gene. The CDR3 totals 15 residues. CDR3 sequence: CASSERSASQETQYF. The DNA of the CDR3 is TGTGCCAGCAGTGAACGTTCGGCCAGCCAAGAGACCCAGTACTTC.

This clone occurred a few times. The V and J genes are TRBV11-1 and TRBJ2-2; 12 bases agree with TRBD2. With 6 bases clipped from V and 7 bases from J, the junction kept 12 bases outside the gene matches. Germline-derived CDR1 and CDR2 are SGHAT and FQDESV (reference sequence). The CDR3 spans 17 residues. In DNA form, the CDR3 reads TGTGCCAGCAGATTGTACGGACTAGCGGGACAAAACGGGGAGCTGTTTTTT. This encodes CASRLYGLAGQNGELFF.

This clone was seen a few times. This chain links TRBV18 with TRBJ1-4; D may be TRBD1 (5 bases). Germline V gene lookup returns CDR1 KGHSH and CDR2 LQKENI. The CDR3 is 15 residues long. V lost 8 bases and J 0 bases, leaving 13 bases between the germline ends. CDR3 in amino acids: CASTRDGATNEKLFF. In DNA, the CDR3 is TGTGCCAGCACAAGGGACGGTGCAACTAATGAAAAACTGTTTTTT. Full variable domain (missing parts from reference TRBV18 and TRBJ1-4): NAGVMQNPRHLVRRRGQEARLRCSPMKGHSHVYWYRQLPEEGLKFMVYLQKENIIDESGMPKERFSAEFPKEGPSILRIQQVVRGDSAAYFCASTRDGATNEKLFFGSGTQLSVL.

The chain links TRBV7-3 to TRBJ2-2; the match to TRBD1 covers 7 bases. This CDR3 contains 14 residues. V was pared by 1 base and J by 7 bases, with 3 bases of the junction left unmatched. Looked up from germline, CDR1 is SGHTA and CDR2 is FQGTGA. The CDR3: CASSLKQGFGELFF. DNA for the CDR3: TGTGCCAGCAGCTTAAAACAGGGGTTCGGGGAGCTGTTTTTT.

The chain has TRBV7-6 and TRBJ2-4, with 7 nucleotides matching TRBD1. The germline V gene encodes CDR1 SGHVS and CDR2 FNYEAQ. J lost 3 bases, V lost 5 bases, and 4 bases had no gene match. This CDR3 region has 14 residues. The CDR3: CASSPDRVKNIQYF. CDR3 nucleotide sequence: TGTGCCAGCAGCCCTGACAGGGTCAAAAACATTCAGTACTTC.

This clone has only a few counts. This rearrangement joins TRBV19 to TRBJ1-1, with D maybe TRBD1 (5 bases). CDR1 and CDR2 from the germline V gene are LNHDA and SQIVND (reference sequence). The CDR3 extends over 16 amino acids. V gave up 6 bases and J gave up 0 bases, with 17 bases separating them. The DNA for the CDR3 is TGTGCCAGTAGAGGACAACAGAGATCAATGAACACTGAAGCTTTCTTT. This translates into CASRGQQRSMNTEAFF.

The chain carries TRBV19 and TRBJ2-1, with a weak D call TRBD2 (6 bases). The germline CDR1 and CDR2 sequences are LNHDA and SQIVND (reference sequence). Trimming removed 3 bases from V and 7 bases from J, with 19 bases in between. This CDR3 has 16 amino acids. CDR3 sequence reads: CASSIMAGLASNEQFF. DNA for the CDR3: TGTGCCAGTAGTATTATGGCAGGGCTAGCGTCGAATGAGCAGTTCTTC.

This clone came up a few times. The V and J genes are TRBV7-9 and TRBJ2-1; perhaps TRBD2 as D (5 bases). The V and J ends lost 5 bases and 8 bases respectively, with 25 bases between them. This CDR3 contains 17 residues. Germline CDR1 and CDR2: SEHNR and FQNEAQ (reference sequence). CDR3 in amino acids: CASSDLGWRASVYEQFF. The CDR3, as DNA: TGTGCCAGCAGCGATTTGGGGTGGCGGGCATCGGTGTATGAGCAGTTCTTC.

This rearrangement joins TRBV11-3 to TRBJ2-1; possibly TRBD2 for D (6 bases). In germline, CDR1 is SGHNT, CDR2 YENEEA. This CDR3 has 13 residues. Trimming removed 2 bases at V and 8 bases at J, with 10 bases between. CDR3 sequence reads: CASSLSWGDEQFF. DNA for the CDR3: TGTGCCAGCAGCTTATCGTGGGGGGATGAGCAGTTCTTC.

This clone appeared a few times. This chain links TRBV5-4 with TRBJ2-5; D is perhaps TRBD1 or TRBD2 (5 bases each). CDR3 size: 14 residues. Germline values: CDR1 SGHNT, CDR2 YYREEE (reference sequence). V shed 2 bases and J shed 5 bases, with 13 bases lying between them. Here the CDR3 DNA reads TGTGCCAGCAGCTTACGGGACGGTCGGGAGACCCAGTACTTC. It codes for CASSLRDGRETQYF.

The CDR3 sequence is CASSQYTRDNEQFF. The CDR3 DNA sequence: TGCGCCAGCAGCCAGTACACAAGGGACAATGAGCAGTTCTTC. This chain uses TRBV4-1 with TRBJ2-1; D ambiguous. The V end lost 3 bases, the J end lost 5 bases, and 11 bases lay between the germline ends. The CDR3 consists of 14 residues. Germline CDR1 MGHRA, CDR2 YSYEKL.

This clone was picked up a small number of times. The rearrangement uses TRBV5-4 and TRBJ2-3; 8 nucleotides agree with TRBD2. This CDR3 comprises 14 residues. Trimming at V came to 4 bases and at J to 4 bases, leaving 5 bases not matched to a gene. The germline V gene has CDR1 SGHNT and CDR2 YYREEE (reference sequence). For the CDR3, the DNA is TGTGCCAGCAGCCGGGGGGGGTTTGCAGATACGCAGTATTTT. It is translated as CASSRGGFADTQYF.

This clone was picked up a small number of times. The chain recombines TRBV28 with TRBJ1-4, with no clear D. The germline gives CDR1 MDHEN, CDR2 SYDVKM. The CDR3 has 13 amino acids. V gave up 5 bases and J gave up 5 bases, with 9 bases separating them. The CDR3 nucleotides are TGTGCCAGCAGTCGGACGGTGAATGAAAAACTGTTTTTT. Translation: CASSRTVNEKLFF.

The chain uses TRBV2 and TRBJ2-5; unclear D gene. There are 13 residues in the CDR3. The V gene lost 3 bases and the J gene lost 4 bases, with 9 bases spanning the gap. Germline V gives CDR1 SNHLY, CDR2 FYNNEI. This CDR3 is CASSDSWGETQYF. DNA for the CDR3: TGTGCCAGCAGTGATAGTTGGGGAGAGACCCAGTACTTC.

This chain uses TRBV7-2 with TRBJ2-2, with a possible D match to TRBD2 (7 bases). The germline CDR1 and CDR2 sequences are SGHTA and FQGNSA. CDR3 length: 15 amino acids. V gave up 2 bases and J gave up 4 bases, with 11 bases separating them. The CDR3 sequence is CASSLLRGGTGELFF. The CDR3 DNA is TGTGCCAGCAGCTTATTGAGGGGGGGCACCGGGGAGCTGTTTTTT.

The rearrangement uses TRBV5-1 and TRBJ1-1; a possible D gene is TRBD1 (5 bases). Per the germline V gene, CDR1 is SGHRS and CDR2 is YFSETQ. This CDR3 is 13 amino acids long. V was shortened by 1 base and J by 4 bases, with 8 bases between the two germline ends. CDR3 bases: TGCGCCAGCAGCTTGTTCGGGACCACTGAAGCTTTCTTT. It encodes CASSLFGTTEAFF.